Described below is a single T cell receptor beta chain sequence and its context. The antigen remains unidentified. The source of the sample is a study of T cell repertoires in cytomegalovirus infection. TCRdb processed the reads anew with MiXCR; each CDR3 protein has one entry. This sample has roughly 920,000 distinct CDR3 sequences; roughly 30% occur once, and the top ten carry about an eighth. The CDR3 is made up of 14 amino acids. V gave up 2 bases and J gave up 2 bases, with 12 bases separating them. Germline values: CDR1 DFQATT, CDR2 SNEGSKA (reference sequence). V gene TRBV20-1 combines with J gene TRBJ1-2; perhaps TRBD1 as D (6 bases). The starting material was cultured CD8+ T cells from PBMCs, obtained from culture after CMV antigen stimulation. This receptor was obtained from a human donor in good health (CMV status not recorded). Some clones in this sample may be carry-over from other donors' samples. CDR3 DNA: TGCAGTGCTAGATTACAGGGTACCAACTATGGCTACACCTTC. Encoded protein: CSARLQGTNYGYTF.